What follows are 11 T cell receptor beta chains derived from one specimen sequenced in a study of T cell responses to AZD1222 COVID-19 vaccine (dated by TCRdb to the early 2020s). Library preparation employed the immunoSEQ multiplex PCR assay. As stored in TCRdb, this immuneACCESS dataset retains in-frame rearrangements with V and J assigned. A fraction of the clones does not appear; measured against another copy, unresolved V genes explain less than half of the discrepancy, and the remainder lacks a known reason. The sample contains some 92,000 clones, roughly 89% of them found a single time. The ten biggest clones cover 4% to 6% of the sample. The sample's time point, from its label and the paper: baseline before first vaccination. Taken with the paper, the label for treatment or condition translates to: meningococcal conjugate vaccine given as trial control. The sequencing used peripheral blood, collected on day 0 of MenACWY control vaccination. Receptor source: an adult in good health.

This chain joins TRBV18 and TRBJ1-1; 11 bases map to TRBD1. The J segment lost 1 base and the V segment lost 8 bases, leaving 9 bases of the junction unmatched. The V gene's germline CDR1 is KGHSH and CDR2 LQKENI. This CDR3 spans 16 amino acids. The CDR3 sequence is CASRPGTGGENTEAFF. CDR3 coding DNA: TGTGCCAGCCGTCCCGGGACAGGGGGGGAGAACACTGAAGCTTTCTTT. Drawing the rest from reference TRBV18 and TRBJ1-1, the complete variable domain is NAGVMQNPRHLVRRRGQEARLRCSPMKGHSHVYWYRQLPEEGLKFMVYLQKENIIDESGMPKERFSAEFPKEGPSILRIQQVVRGDSAAYFCASRPGTGGENTEAFFGQGTRLTVV.

The gene calls are TRBV15 and TRBJ2-3, with a weak D call TRBD2 (5 bases). The CDR3 extends over 17 amino acids. The V gene lost 9 bases and the J gene lost 2 bases, with 24 bases spanning the gap. Germline-derived CDR1 and CDR2 are LNHNV and YYDKDF (reference sequence). The CDR3 DNA follows: TGTGCCACTCAGCGACCCGGGGTTCCGGGGTACACAGATACGCAGTATTTT. It yields the protein CATQRPGVPGYTDTQYF.

The chain combines TRBV21-1 with TRBJ2-1; the tabulated D call, TRBD2, remains unverified against the DNA. TRBV21-1 is a pseudogene locus. The length of the CDR3 is 18 residues. The CDR3 region has the DNA TGTGCCAGCGAACGCCCGGCGTCGGGGGGGAGCTCCTACAATGAGCAGTTCTTC. This gives the protein CASERPASGGSSYNEQFF.

The chain recombines TRBV6-5 with TRBJ1-1; 7 nucleotides align to TRBD1. The V gene end was trimmed by 5 bases and the J gene end by 4 bases; junction bases not matched to a gene: 7. The CDR3 has 14 amino acids. Germline CDR1 MNHEY, CDR2 SVGAGI. CDR3 DNA: TGTGCCAGCAGTAACTTACAGGGGTCCACTGAAGCTTTCTTT. Amino acid sequence: CASSNLQGSTEAFF.

The chain joins TRBV6-2 or TRBV6-3 to TRBJ1-2, with unresolved D. The germline V and J ends were trimmed by 7 bases and 2 bases, with 14 bases remaining between them. CDR1 and CDR2 from the germline V gene are MNHEY and SVGEGT. The CDR3 consists of 14 residues. The CDR3 sequence is CASTPLRTNYGYTF. DNA for the CDR3: TGTGCCAGCACCCCTCTACGGACCAACTATGGCTACACCTTC.

The chain links TRBV10-1 to TRBJ2-2; no clear D gene. V lost 4 bases, J lost 3 bases, and 6 bases lay in between. The CDR3 runs 13 residues. The germline CDR1 and CDR2 sequences are WNHNN and SYGVQD (reference sequence). In DNA form, the CDR3 reads TGCGCCAGCAGTGCAGGAGACACCGGGGAGCTGTTTTTT. This translates into CASSAGDTGELFF.

V is TRBV10-3 and J is TRBJ1-5; tentatively, D is TRBD1 (5 bases). Germline CDR1 reads ENHRY; CDR2 reads SYGVKD. The CDR3 extends over 15 amino acids. V lost 0 bases to trimming and J lost 6 bases, with 12 bases between them. DNA for the CDR3: TGTGCCATCAGTGAGTCGACTGGGGCTGTTCAGCCCCAGCATTTT. Translation gives CAISESTGAVQPQHF.

The J gene is TRBJ2-3, the V gene TRBV19, with a possible D match to TRBD2 (5 bases). The CDR3 is made up of 12 amino acids. Trimming cost V 8 bases and J 6 bases, with 12 bases left between them. CDR1 and CDR2 (germline): LNHDA, SQIVND (reference sequence). The CDR3 nucleotides are TGTGCCAGTTCCCAAACGGGGGATACGCAGTATTTT. The encoded protein is CASSQTGDTQYF.

The chain employs TRBV3-1 (or the pseudogene TRBV3-2) and TRBJ2-2; unclear D gene. Germline CDR1 LGHDT, CDR2 YNNKEL (reference sequence). The V and J ends lost 3 bases and 3 bases respectively, with 8 bases between them. The CDR3 has 14 residues. CDR3 bases: TGTGCCAGCAGCCAGAACAGTGACACCGGGGAGCTGTTTTTT. Encoded protein: CASSQNSDTGELFF.

This sequence joins TRBV7-2 and TRBJ1-5; the match to TRBD1 covers 9 bases. CDR3 length: 15 residues. Germline CDR1 SGHTA, CDR2 FQGNSA. Trimming cost V 3 bases and J 4 bases; bases outside gene matches: 4. The CDR3 loop is CASSFTGTGNQPQHF. The DNA for the CDR3 is TGTGCCAGCAGCTTCACCGGGACAGGGAATCAGCCCCAGCATTTT. The variable domain in full, with the rest retrieved from reference TRBV7-2 and TRBJ1-5, is GAGVSQSPSNKVTEKGKDVELRCDPISGHTALYWYRQSLGQGLEFLIYFQGNSAPDKSGLPSDRFSAERTGGSVSTLTIQRTQQEDSAVYLCASSFTGTGNQPQHFGDGTRLSIL.

The chain joins TRBV27 to TRBJ2-7, with D perhaps TRBD1 (5 bases). V was pared by 6 bases and J by 0 bases, with 9 bases between. CDR1 is MNHEY, CDR2 SMNVEV, per germline (reference sequence). The CDR3 length is 13 residues. CDR3 in amino acids: CASSVGVSYEQYF. For the CDR3, the DNA is TGTGCCAGCAGCGTAGGGGTCTCCTACGAGCAGTACTTC.